This is a list of T cell receptor beta chains from one sample in a study of T cell repertoires and HLA-DP antigens. Sequencing was performed with immunoSEQ multiplex PCR; in TCRdb, only in-frame clones are kept and a portion is missing. The sample has about 73,000 clones; roughly 75% are singletons. These receptors lack a known antigen. Material for sequencing was CD4+ T cells from PBMCs. These receptors all come from a man aged 55 to 70 in good health and CMV-seronegative. CDR3s leave out the opening cysteine and the closing phenylalanine or tryptophan. The order of the fields is J gene, clone size, V gene, CDR3 protein. The size of a clone is reported for some rows only, either as once, few or many, or as a class for expanded clones.

J: TRBJ2-7; size: NA; V: TRBV5-1; CDR3: ASRRTSGDRTYEQY
J: TRBJ2-3; size: NA; V: TRBV19; CDR3: ASKGRGTDTQY
J: TRBJ1-2; size: NA; V: TRBV19; CDR3: ASSKAEAGYT
J: TRBJ2-1; size: NA; V: TRBV11-2; CDR3: ASSLAPHGNNEQF
J: TRBJ1-1; size: few; V: TRBV9; CDR3: ASSVVGMNTEAF
J: TRBJ2-7; size: NA; V: TRBV9; CDR3: ASSASATYEQY
J: TRBJ1-2; size: NA; V: TRBV18; CDR3: ASSPRQARSGYGYT
J: TRBJ2-3; size: NA; V: TRBV19; CDR3: ASSISGGSTDTQY
J: TRBJ2-1; size: NA; V: TRBV20-1; CDR3: SASSPNEQF
J: TRBJ2-3; size: NA; V: TRBV11-2; CDR3: ASSSLGGWTDTQY
J: TRBJ1-2; size: NA; V: TRBV30; CDR3: AWSVVGGLGYGYT
J: TRBJ2-3; size: NA; V: TRBV7-9; CDR3: ASSFLMTGGQY
J: TRBJ2-5; size: NA; V: TRBV11-2; CDR3: ASSLGWVKETQY
J: TRBJ2-3; size: NA; V: TRBV7-3; CDR3: ASSAAPGYYTDTQY
J: TRBJ1-2; size: NA; V: TRBV2; CDR3: ASRGGQGAPNYGYT
J: TRBJ2-3; size: NA; V: TRBV6-5; CDR3: ASSYSPGGATDTQY
J: TRBJ2-1; size: NA; V: TRBV4-1; CDR3: ASSQEPGLAAHEQF
J: TRBJ2-3; size: NA; V: TRBV15; CDR3: ATSRDLYTDTQY
J: TRBJ2-3; size: NA; V: TRBV7-9; CDR3: ASSLALGGDTQY
J: TRBJ2-3; size: few; V: TRBV9; CDR3: ASSGGRRIADTQY
J: TRBJ1-1; size: NA; V: TRBV11-3; CDR3: ASSSQGDTEAF